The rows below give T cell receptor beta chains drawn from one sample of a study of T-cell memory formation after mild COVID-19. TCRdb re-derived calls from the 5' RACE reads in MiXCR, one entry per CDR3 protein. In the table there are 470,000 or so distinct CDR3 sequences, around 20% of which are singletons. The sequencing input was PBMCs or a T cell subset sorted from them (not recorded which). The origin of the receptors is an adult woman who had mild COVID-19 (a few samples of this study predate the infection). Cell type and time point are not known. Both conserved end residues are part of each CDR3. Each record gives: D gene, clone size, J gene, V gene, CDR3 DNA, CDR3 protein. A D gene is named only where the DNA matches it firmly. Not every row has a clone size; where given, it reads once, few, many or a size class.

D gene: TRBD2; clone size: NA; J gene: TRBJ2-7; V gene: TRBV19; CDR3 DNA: TGTGCCAGTAGTCCGGTGGCGGGAGGACTACCTTTTTCCTACGAGCAGTACTTC; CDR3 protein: CASSPVAGGLPFSYEQYF
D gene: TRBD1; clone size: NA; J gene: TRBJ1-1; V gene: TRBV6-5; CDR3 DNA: TGTGCCAGCAGAGTTCAGACAGGGGGCACGGGAACTGAAGCTTTCTTT; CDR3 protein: CASRVQTGGTGTEAFF
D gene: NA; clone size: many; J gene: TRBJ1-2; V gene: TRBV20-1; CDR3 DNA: TGCAGTGCTAGAGAGAGAGGGGCAAACTATGGCTACACCTTC; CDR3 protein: CSARERGANYGYTF
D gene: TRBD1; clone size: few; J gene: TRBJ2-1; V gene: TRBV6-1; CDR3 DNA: TGTGCCAGCAGTTCCCGGACAGGAACATGGGGTGAGCAGTTCTTC; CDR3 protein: CASSSRTGTWGEQFF
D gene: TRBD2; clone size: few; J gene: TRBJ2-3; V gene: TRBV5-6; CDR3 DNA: TGTGCCAGCAGCTTGATCCCCGGCAGGGAGGGAGCAGATACGCAGTATTTT; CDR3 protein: CASSLIPGREGADTQYF
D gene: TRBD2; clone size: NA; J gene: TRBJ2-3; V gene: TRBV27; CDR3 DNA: TGTGCCAGCAGTTATTTAGCGGGAGGGTGGACAGATACGCAGTATTTT; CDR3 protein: CASSYLAGGWTDTQYF
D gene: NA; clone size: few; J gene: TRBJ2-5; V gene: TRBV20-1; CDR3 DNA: TGCAGTGCTAGAGATCCTATGGTCGGGACCCAGTACTTC; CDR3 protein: CSARDPMVGTQYF
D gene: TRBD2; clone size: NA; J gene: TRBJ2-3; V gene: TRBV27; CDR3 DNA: TGTGCCAGCAGTTCCCCCTTGACTAGCGGGAGCACAGATACGCAGTATTTT; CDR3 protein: CASSSPLTSGSTDTQYF
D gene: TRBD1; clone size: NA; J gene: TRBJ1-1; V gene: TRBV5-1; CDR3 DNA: TGCGCCAGCAGCACAATAGCGACAGGGGCGAGCACTGAAGCTTTCTTT; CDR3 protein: CASSTIATGASTEAFF
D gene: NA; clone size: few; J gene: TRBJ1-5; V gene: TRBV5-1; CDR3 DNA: TGCGCCAGCAGCTTGGGGAGTTCCAATCAGCCCCAGCATTTT; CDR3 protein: CASSLGSSNQPQHF
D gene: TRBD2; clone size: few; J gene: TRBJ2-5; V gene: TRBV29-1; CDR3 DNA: TGCAGCGTTGAACCCCTTTCGGGGGGTAGGGAGACCCAGTACTTC; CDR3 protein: CSVEPLSGGRETQYF
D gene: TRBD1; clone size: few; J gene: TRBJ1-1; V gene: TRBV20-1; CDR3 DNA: TGCAGTGCTAGAGGGGACAGCCTTAACACTGAAGCTTTCTTT; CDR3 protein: CSARGDSLNTEAFF
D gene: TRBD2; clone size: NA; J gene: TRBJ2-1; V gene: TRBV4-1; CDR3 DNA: TGCGCCAGCAGCCAAGATCGGCTAGCGGGGGGGCATAATGAGCAGTTCTTC; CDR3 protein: CASSQDRLAGGHNEQFF
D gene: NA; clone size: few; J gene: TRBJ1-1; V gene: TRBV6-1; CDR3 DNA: TGTGCCAGCAGTGCCATTTTGAACACTGAAGCTTTCTTT; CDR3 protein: CASSAILNTEAFF
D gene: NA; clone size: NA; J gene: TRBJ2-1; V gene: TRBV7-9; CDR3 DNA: TGTGCCAGCAGCTCGACAGTTACGTTCAATGAGCAGTTCTTC; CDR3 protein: CASSSTVTFNEQFF
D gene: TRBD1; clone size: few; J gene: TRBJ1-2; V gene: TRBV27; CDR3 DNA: TGTGCCAGCAGGACAGGGTATAACTATGGCTACACCTTC; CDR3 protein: CASRTGYNYGYTF
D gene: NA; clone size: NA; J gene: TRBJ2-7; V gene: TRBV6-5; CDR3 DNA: TGTGCCAGCAGTTTCGGGGCCGCGTCCGAGCAGTACTTC; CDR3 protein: CASSFGAASEQYF
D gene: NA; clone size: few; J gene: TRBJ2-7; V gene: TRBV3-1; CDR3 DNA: TGTGCCAGCAGCCAAGGATGGCAGGGCACCTACGAGCAGTACTTC; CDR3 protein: CASSQGWQGTYEQYF
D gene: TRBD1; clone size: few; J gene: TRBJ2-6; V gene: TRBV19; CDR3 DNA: TGTGCCAGTACGGACAGGGGGCAATCAGGGGCCAACGTCCTGACTTTC; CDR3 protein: CASTDRGQSGANVLTF
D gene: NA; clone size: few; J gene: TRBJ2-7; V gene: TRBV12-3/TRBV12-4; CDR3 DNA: TGTGCCAGCAACCGAGGGCTAGTCGACGAGCAGTACTTC; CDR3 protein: CASNRGLVDEQYF
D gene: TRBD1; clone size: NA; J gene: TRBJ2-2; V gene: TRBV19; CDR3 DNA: TGTGCCAGTAGCTCTTATCCCCGACAGGGTGGAACCGGGGAGCTGTTTTTT; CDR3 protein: CASSSYPRQGGTGELFF
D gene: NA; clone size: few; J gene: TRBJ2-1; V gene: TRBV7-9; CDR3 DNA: TGTGCCAGCAGCTCCTGGACTATGAGTCATTCCAATGAGCAGTTCTTC; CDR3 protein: CASSSWTMSHSNEQFF
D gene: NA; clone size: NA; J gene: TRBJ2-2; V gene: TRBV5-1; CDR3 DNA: TGCGCCAGCAGCTTGACTCTCATCAACACCGGGGAGCTGTTTTTT; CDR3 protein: CASSLTLINTGELFF
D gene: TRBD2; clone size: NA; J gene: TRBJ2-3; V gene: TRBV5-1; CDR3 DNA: TGCGCCAGCAGCCCGCGGGGGGACTTCCCAGATACGCAGTATTTT; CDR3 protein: CASSPRGDFPDTQYF
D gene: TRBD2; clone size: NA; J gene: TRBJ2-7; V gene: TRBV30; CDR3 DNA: TGTGCCTGGAGTTTGGGAGGGAACGAGCAGTACTTC; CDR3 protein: CAWSLGGNEQYF